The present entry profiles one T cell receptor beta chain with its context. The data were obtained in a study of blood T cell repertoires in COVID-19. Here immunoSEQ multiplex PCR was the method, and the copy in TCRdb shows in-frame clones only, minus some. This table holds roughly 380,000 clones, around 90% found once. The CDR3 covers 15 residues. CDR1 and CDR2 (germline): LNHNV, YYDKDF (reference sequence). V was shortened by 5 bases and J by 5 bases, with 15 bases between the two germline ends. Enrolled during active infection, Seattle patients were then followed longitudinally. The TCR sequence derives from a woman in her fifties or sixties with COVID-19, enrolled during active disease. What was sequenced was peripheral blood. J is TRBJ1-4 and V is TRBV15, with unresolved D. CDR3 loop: CATSGLGRINEKLFF. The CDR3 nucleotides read TGTGCCACCAGCGGACTAGGACGGATAAATGAAAAACTGTTTTTT.